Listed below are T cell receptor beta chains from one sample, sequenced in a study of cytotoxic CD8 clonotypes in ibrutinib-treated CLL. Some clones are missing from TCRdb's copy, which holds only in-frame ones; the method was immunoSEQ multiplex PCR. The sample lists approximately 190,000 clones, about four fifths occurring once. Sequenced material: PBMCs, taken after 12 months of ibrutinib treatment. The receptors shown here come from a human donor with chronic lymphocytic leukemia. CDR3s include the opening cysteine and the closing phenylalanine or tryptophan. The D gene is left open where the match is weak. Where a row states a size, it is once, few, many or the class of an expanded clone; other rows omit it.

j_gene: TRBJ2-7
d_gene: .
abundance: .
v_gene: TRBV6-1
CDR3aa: CASSARLAYEQYF
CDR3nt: TGTGCCAGCAGTGCCAGGTTGGCCTACGAGCAGTACTTC

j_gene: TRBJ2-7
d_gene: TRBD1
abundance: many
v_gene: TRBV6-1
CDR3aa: CASSDPGQGYEQYF
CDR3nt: TGTGCCAGCAGTGATCCGGGACAGGGCTACGAGCAGTACTTC

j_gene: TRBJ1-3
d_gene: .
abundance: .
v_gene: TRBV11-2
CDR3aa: CASSLSGPGNTIYF
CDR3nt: TGTGCCAGCAGCTTAAGCGGACCCGGAAACACCATATATTTT

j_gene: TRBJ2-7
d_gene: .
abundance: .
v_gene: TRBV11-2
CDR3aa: CASSPRYRTDSYEQYF
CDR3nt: TGTGCCAGCAGCCCCCGGTACCGCACCGACTCCTACGAGCAGTACTTC

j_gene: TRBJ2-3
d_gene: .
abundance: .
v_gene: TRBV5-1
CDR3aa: CASSLANRQGVDTQYF
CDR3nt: TGCGCCAGCAGCTTGGCCAATCGGCAGGGCGTCGATACGCAGTATTTT

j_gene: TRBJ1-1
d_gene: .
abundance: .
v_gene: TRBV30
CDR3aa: CAWSEQSPEAFF
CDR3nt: TGTGCCTGGAGTGAGCAGAGCCCTGAAGCTTTCTTT

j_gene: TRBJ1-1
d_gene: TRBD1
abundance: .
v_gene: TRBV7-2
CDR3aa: CASSDPSGGRNTEAFF
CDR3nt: TGTGCCAGCAGCGATCCTTCAGGGGGCCGGAACACTGAAGCTTTCTTT

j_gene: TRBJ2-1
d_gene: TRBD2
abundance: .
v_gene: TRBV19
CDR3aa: CANNPGTSGVVYNEQFF
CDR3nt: TGTGCCAACAATCCCGGGACTAGCGGGGTAGTCTACAATGAGCAGTTCTTC

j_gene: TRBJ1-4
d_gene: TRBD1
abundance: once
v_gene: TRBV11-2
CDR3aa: CASSGTGDNEKLFF
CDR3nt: TGTGCCAGCAGCGGGACAGGGGACAATGAAAAACTGTTTTTT

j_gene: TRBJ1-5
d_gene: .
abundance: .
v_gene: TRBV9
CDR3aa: CASSPPLIQGRRSNQPQHF
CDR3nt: TGTGCCAGCAGCCCCCCCCTTATCCAGGGGCGCAGAAGCAATCAGCCCCAGCATTTT

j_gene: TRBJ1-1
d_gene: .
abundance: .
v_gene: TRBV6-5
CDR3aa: CASSYSGARGTEAFF
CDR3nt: TGTGCCAGCAGTTACTCCGGGGCCAGAGGTACTGAAGCTTTCTTT

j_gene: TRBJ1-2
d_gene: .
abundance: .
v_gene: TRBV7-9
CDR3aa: CASSLGGYTF
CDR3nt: TGTGCCAGCAGCTTAGGTGGCTACACCTTC

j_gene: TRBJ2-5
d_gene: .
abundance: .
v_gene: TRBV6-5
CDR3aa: CASSYSPGLQETQYF
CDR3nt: TGTGCCAGCAGTTACTCGCCCGGGCTCCAAGAGACCCAGTACTTC

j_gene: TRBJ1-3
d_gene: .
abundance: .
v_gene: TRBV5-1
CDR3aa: CASSPFYLLQRGGNTIYF
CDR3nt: TGCGCCAGCAGCCCGTTCTACCTCCTTCAGAGGGGGGGAAACACCATATATTTT

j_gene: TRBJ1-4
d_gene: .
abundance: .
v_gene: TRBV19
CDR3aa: CASSMGQAANEKLFF
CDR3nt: TGTGCCAGTAGTATGGGGCAGGCCGCTAATGAAAAACTGTTTTTT

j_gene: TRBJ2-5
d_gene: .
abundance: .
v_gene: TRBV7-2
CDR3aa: CASSLRGETQYF
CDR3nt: TGTGCCAGCAGCTTGAGGGGGGAGACCCAGTACTTC

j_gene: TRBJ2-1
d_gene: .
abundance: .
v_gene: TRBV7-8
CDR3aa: CASSLGQVNEQFF
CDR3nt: TGTGCCAGCAGCTTAGGTCAGGTTAATGAGCAGTTCTTC

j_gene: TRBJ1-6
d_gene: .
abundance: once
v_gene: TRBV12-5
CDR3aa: CASGPRPGGVDNSPLHF
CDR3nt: TGTGCTAGTGGTCCTCGGCCGGGGGGGGTAGACAATTCACCCCTCCACTTT

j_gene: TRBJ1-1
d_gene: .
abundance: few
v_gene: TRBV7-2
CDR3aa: CASTQIRGTEAFF
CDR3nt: TGTGCCAGCACCCAAATCAGGGGCACTGAAGCTTTCTTT

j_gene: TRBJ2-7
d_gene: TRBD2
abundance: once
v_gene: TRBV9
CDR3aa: CASSSSAGASEQYF
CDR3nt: TGTGCCAGCAGCTCATCAGCGGGAGCCAGCGAGCAGTACTTC

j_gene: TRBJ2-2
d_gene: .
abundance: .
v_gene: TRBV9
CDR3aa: CASSVVGGTGELFF
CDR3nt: TGTGCCAGCAGCGTAGTGGGAGGAACCGGGGAGCTGTTTTTT

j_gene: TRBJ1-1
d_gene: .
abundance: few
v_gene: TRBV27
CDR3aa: CASSPLGSYTEAFF
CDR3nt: TGTGCCAGCAGCCCTCTCGGGAGCTACACTGAAGCTTTCTTT

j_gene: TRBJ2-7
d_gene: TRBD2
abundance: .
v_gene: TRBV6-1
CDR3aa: CASSEAGTRGEQYF
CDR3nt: TGTGCCAGCAGTGAAGCAGGGACTAGGGGTGAGCAGTACTTC